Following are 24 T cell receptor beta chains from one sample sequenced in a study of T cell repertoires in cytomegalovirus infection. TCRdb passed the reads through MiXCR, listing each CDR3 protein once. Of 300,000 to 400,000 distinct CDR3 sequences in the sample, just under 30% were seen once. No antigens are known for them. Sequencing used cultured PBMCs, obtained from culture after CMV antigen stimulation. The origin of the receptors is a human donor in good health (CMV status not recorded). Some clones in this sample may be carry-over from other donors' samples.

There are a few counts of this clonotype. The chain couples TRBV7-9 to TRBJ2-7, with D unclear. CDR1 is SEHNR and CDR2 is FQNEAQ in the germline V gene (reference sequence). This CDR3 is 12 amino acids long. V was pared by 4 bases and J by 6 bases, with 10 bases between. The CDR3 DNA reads TGTGCCAGCAGCTCGGAAGGGCTCGAGCAGTACTTC. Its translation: CASSSEGLEQYF.

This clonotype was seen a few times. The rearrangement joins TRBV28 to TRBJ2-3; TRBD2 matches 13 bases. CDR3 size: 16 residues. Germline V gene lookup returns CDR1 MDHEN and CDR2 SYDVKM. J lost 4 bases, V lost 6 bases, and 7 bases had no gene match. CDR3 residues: CASRGLAGSVSDTQYF. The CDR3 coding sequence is TGTGCCAGCAGGGGACTAGCGGGATCAGTGTCAGATACGCAGTATTTT.

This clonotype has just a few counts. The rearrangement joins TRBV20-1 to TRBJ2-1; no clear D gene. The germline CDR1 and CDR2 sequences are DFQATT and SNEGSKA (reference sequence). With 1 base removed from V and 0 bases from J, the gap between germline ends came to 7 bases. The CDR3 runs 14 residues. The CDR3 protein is CSARGVRSYNEQFF. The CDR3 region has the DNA TGCAGTGCTAGAGGAGTCCGCTCCTACAATGAGCAGTTCTTC.

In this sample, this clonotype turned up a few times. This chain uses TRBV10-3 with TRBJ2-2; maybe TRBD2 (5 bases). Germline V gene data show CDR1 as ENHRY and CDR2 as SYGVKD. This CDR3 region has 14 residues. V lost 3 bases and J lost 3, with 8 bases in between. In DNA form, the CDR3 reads TGTGCCATCAGTGATGGGCGGGACACCGGGGAGCTGTTTTTT. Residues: CAISDGRDTGELFF.

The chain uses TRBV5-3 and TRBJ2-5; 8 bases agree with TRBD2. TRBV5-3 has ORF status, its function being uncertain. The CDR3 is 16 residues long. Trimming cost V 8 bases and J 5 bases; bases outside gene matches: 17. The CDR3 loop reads CASSKGKAGDGETQYF. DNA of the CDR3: TGTGCCAGCAGCAAGGGTAAAGCGGGAGATGGGGAGACCCAGTACTTC.

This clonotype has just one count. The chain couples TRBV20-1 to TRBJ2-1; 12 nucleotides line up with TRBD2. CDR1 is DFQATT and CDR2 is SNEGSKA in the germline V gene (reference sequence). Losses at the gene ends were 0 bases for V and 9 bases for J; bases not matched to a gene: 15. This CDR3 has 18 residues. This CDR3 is CSARDPTSGGNAPGEQFF. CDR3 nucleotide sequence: TGCAGTGCTAGAGATCCCACTAGCGGGGGGAATGCTCCCGGTGAGCAGTTCTTC.

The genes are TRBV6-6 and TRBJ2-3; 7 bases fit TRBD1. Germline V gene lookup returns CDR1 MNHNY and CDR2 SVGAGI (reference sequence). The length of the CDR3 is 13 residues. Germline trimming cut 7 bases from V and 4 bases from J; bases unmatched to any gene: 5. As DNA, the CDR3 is TGTGCCAGCACCCAGAGGGGGCCAGATACGCAGTATTTT. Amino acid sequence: CASTQRGPDTQYF.

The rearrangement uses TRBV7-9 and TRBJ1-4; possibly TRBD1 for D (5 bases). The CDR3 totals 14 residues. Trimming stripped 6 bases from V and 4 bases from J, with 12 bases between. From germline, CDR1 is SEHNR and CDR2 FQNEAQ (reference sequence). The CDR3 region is CASRRDRGNEKLFF. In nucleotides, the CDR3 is TGTGCCAGCAGGCGGGACCGGGGTAATGAAAAACTGTTTTTT.

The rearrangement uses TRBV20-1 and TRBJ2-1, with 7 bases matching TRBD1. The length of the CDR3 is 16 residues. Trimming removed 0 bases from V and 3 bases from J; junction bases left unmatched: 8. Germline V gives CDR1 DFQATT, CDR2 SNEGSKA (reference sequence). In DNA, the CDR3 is TGCAGTGCTAGAGATAGGAGAGGGGGCAACTACAATGAGCAGTTCTTC. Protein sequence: CSARDRRGGNYNEQFF.

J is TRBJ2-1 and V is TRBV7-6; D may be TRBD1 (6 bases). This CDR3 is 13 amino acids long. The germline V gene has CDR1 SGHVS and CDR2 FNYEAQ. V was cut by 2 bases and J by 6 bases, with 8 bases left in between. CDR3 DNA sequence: TGTGCCAGCAGCTTAAAACAGGGCAATGAGCAGTTCTTC. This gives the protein CASSLKQGNEQFF.

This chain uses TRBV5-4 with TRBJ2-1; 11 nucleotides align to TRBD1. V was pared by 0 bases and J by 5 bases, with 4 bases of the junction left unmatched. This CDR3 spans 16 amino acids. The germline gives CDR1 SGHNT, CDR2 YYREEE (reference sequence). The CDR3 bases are TGTGCCAGCAGCTTGGGGGGGACAGGGGGACACAATGAGCAGTTCTTC. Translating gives CASSLGGTGGHNEQFF.

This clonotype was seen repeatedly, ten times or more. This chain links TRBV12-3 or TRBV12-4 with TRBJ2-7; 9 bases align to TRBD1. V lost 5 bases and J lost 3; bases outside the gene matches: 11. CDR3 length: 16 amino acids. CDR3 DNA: TGTGCCAGCAGTAGCCACCAGGGACAGGGTTTCTACGAGCAGTACTTC. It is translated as CASSSHQGQGFYEQYF.

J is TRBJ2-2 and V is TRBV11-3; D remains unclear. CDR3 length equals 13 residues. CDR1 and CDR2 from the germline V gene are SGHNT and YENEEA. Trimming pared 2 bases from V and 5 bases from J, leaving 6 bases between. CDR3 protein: CASSLLRTGELFF. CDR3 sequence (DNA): TGTGCCAGCAGCTTATTGAGGACCGGGGAGCTGTTTTTT.

The CDR3 sequence is CASSLEMGLNTGELFF. CDR3 bases: TGTGCCAGCAGCCTCGAGATGGGACTCAACACCGGGGAGCTGTTTTTT. The chain joins TRBV4-2 to TRBJ2-2; D is possibly TRBD2 (6 bases). Between the trimmed V and J ends, which lost 4 bases and 2 bases, there was a span of 14 bases. The length of the CDR3 is 16 residues. CDR1 is LGHNA, CDR2 YNFKEQ, per germline.

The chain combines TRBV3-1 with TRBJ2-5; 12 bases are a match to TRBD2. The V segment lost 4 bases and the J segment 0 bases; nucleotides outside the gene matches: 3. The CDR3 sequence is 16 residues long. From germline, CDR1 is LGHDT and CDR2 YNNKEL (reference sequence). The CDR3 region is CASSRTSGAYQETQYF. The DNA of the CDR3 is TGTGCCAGCAGCCGGACTAGCGGGGCGTACCAAGAGACCCAGTACTTC.

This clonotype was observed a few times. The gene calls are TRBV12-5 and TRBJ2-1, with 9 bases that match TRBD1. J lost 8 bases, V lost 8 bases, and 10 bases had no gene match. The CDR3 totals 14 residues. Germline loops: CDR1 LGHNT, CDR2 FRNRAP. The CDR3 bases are TGTGCTAGTAGTCAGCCGGGACAGGGCTATGAGCAGTTCTTC. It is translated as CASSQPGQGYEQFF.

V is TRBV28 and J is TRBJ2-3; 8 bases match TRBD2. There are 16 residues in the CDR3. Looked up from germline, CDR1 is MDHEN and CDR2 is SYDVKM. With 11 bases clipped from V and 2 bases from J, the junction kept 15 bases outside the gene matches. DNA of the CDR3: TGTGCCTGGGGTCCGCCTGCGGGAGGTGACACAGATACGCAGTATTTT. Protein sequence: CAWGPPAGGDTDTQYF.

The CDR3 sequence is CASSLDRVVSYEQYF. The CDR3 nucleotides read TGTGCCAGCAGCTTAGACAGGGTCGTGTCCTACGAGCAGTACTTC. The V call is TRBV7-2, the J call TRBJ2-7; tentatively, D is TRBD1 (6 bases). Trimming left V 1 base short and J 1 base short, with 11 bases between. Germline assignment: CDR1 SGHTA and CDR2 FQGNSA. CDR3 length: 15 residues. The entire variable domain, with the rest obtained from reference TRBV7-2 and TRBJ2-7, is as follows: GAGVSQSPSNKVTEKGKDVELRCDPISGHTALYWYRQSLGQGLEFLIYFQGNSAPDKSGLPSDRFSAERTGGSVSTLTIQRTQQEDSAVYLCASSLDRVVSYEQYFGPGTRLTVT.

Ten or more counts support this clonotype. CDR3 loop: CASIKGGGTVRNYGYTF. CDR3 sequence (DNA): TGTGCCAGCATCAAAGGGGGCGGCACAGTCCGTAACTATGGCTACACCTTC. J is TRBJ1-2 and V is TRBV6-1; 7 bases are a match to TRBD1. This CDR3 has 17 amino acids. The germline V gene encodes CDR1 MNHNS and CDR2 SASEGT. V gave up 7 bases and J gave up 1 base; unmatched junction bases: 15.

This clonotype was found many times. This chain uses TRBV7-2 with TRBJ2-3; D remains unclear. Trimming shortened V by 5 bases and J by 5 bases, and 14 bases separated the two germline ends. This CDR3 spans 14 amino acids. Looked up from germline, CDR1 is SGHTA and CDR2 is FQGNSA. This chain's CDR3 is CASSPGSKGDTQYF. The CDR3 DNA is TGTGCCAGCAGCCCCGGCTCGAAGGGAGATACGCAGTATTTT.

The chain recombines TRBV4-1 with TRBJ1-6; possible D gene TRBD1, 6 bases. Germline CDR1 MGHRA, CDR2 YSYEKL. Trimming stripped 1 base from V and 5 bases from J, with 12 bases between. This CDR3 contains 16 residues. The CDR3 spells CASSQGYRDNNSPLHF. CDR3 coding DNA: TGCGCCAGCAGCCAAGGCTACCGGGACAATAATTCACCCCTCCACTTT.

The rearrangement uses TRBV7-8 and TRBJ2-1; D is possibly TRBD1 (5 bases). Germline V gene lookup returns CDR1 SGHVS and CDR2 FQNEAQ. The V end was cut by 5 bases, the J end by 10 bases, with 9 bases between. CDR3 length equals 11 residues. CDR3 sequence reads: CASSRRQEQFF. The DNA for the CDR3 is TGTGCCAGCAGCCGTCGACAGGAGCAGTTCTTC.

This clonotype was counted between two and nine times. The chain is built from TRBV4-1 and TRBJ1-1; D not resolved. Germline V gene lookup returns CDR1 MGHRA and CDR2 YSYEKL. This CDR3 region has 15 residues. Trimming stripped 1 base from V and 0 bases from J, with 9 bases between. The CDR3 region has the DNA TGCGCCAGCAGCCAAGTCCACCGGGTGAACACTGAAGCTTTCTTT. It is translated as CASSQVHRVNTEAFF.

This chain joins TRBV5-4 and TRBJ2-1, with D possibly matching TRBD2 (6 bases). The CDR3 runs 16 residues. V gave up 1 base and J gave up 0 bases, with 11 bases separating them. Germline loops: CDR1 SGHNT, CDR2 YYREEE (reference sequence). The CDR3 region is CASSLSMTSSYNEQFF. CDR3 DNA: TGTGCCAGCAGCTTGTCTATGACTAGCTCCTACAATGAGCAGTTCTTC.